A selection of T cell receptor beta chains follows, all from one sample in a study of blood T cell repertoires in COVID-19. Clones were read by immunoSEQ multiplex PCR, and TCRdb kept only the in-frame ones, dropping some. The sample carries tens of thousands of clones, just under 85% recorded once. The sequenced sample was peripheral blood. The receptors were gathered from a man between 70 and 80 years old with acute or convalescent COVID-19. The CDR3 runs from the conserved cysteine through the conserved F or W. D genes are given only for firm matches. Some rows mark clone size as missing; the rest say once, few, many or name a class of expanded clone.

d_gene: -; abundance: -; j_gene: TRBJ2-2; v_gene: TRBV10-1; CDR3aa: CASSVTSTGELFF; CDR3nt: TGCGCCAGCAGTGTCACAAGCACCGGGGAGCTGTTTTTT
d_gene: TRBD1; abundance: -; j_gene: TRBJ2-7; v_gene: TRBV5-1; CDR3aa: CASSKYDRASYEQYF; CDR3nt: TGCGCCAGCAGCAAATACGACAGGGCGTCCTACGAGCAGTACTTC
d_gene: -; abundance: -; j_gene: TRBJ2-5; v_gene: TRBV5-8; CDR3aa: CASSLGQYQETQYF; CDR3nt: TGTGCCAGCAGCTTGGGGCAGTACCAAGAGACCCAGTACTTC
d_gene: TRBD2; abundance: -; j_gene: TRBJ2-5; v_gene: TRBV5-1; CDR3aa: CASSLERGAETQYF; CDR3nt: TGCGCCAGCAGCTTGGAGCGGGGCGCGGAGACCCAGTACTTC
d_gene: TRBD2; abundance: -; j_gene: TRBJ2-5; v_gene: TRBV2; CDR3aa: CASRPLAGGETQYF; CDR3nt: TGTGCCAGCAGGCCACTAGCGGGGGGAGAGACCCAGTACTTC
d_gene: -; abundance: -; j_gene: TRBJ2-2; v_gene: TRBV5-1; CDR3aa: CASSWETGELFF; CDR3nt: TGCGCCAGCAGCTGGGAGACCGGGGAGCTGTTTTTT
d_gene: -; abundance: -; j_gene: TRBJ1-4; v_gene: TRBV5-1; CDR3aa: CASSSLGGLSNEKLFF; CDR3nt: TGCGCCAGCAGCTCCCTTGGCGGACTAAGTAATGAAAAACTGTTTTTT
d_gene: TRBD1; abundance: -; j_gene: TRBJ2-5; v_gene: TRBV3-1/TRBV3-2; CDR3aa: CASSQDRGTGGRETQYF; CDR3nt: TGTGCCAGCAGCCAAGATCGCGGGACAGGGGGCAGGGAGACCCAGTACTTC
d_gene: -; abundance: -; j_gene: TRBJ1-5; v_gene: TRBV4-1; CDR3aa: CASSQGGTRGYQPQHF; CDR3nt: TGCGCCAGCAGCCAGGGCGGGACTCGAGGGTATCAGCCCCAGCATTTT
d_gene: TRBD1; abundance: -; j_gene: TRBJ1-4; v_gene: TRBV29-1; CDR3aa: CSVRTGSNEKLFF; CDR3nt: TGCAGCGTCCGGACAGGGAGTAATGAAAAACTGTTTTTT
d_gene: -; abundance: -; j_gene: TRBJ1-2; v_gene: TRBV18; CDR3aa: CASSPPADYGYTF; CDR3nt: TGTGCCAGCTCACCACCCGCAGACTATGGCTACACCTTC
d_gene: -; abundance: -; j_gene: TRBJ2-2; v_gene: TRBV27; CDR3aa: CASRRGTLNTGELFF; CDR3nt: TGTGCCAGCAGGAGGGGGACACTGAACACCGGGGAGCTGTTTTTT
d_gene: -; abundance: -; j_gene: TRBJ1-1; v_gene: TRBV7-8; CDR3aa: CASSFSQGIEAFF; CDR3nt: TGTGCCAGCAGCTTTTCACAGGGAATTGAAGCTTTCTTT
d_gene: TRBD1; abundance: -; j_gene: TRBJ1-1; v_gene: TRBV28; CDR3aa: CASSYQGGPVNTEAFF; CDR3nt: TGTGCCAGCAGTTACCAAGGGGGCCCGGTGAACACTGAAGCTTTCTTT
d_gene: TRBD1; abundance: -; j_gene: TRBJ1-4; v_gene: TRBV4-2; CDR3aa: CASRPQNRGGEKLFF; CDR3nt: TGTGCCAGCAGACCCCAGAACAGGGGTGGCGAAAAACTGTTTTTT
d_gene: TRBD1; abundance: -; j_gene: TRBJ1-2; v_gene: TRBV27; CDR3aa: CASSFGVGQGDYGYTF; CDR3nt: TGTGCCAGCAGTTTCGGGGTGGGACAGGGGGACTATGGCTACACCTTC
d_gene: -; abundance: once; j_gene: TRBJ1-4; v_gene: TRBV5-1; CDR3aa: CASSLGSGEKLFF; CDR3nt: TGCGCCAGCAGCTTGGGCTCGGGAGAAAAACTGTTTTTT
d_gene: -; abundance: -; j_gene: TRBJ1-1; v_gene: TRBV28; CDR3aa: CASSSQGGAEAFF; CDR3nt: TGTGCCAGCAGTTCTCAGGGAGGGGCTGAAGCTTTCTTT
d_gene: TRBD1; abundance: -; j_gene: TRBJ2-5; v_gene: TRBV5-1; CDR3aa: CASSPGQGPQGSETQYF; CDR3nt: TGCGCCAGCAGCCCGGGACAGGGACCGCAGGGGTCCGAGACCCAGTACTTC
d_gene: TRBD1; abundance: -; j_gene: TRBJ1-2; v_gene: TRBV4-2; CDR3aa: CASSQERGPNYGYTF; CDR3nt: TGTGCCAGCAGCCAAGAGAGGGGGCCCAACTATGGCTACACCTTC
d_gene: -; abundance: -; j_gene: TRBJ2-7; v_gene: TRBV27; CDR3aa: CASSPGVSSYEQYF; CDR3nt: TGTGCCAGCAGTCCCGGGGTTAGCTCCTACGAGCAGTACTTC
d_gene: TRBD1; abundance: -; j_gene: TRBJ1-2; v_gene: TRBV29-1; CDR3aa: CSAEQGTYGYTF; CDR3nt: TGCAGCGCTGAACAGGGGACCTATGGCTACACCTTC
d_gene: -; abundance: -; j_gene: TRBJ2-3; v_gene: TRBV7-9; CDR3aa: CASSLDLGGTDTQYF; CDR3nt: TGTGCCAGCAGCTTAGACCTAGGGGGCACAGATACGCAGTATTTT
d_gene: TRBD1; abundance: -; j_gene: TRBJ2-3; v_gene: TRBV18; CDR3aa: CASSPKTGSSTDTQYF; CDR3nt: TGTGCCAGCTCACCTAAGACAGGGTCCAGCACAGATACGCAGTATTTT
d_gene: -; abundance: -; j_gene: TRBJ1-1; v_gene: TRBV11-2; CDR3aa: CASSLAGSWRTEAFF; CDR3nt: TGTGCCAGCAGCTTAGCGGGGAGTTGGAGGACTGAAGCTTTCTTT
d_gene: -; abundance: -; j_gene: TRBJ1-1; v_gene: TRBV5-1; CDR3aa: CASSLEAPSNTEAFF; CDR3nt: TGCGCCAGCAGCTTGGAAGCACCGTCGAACACTGAAGCTTTCTTT
d_gene: -; abundance: -; j_gene: TRBJ2-5; v_gene: TRBV5-5; CDR3aa: CASSPTSSHETQYF; CDR3nt: TGTGCCAGCAGCCCCACTAGCTCCCACGAGACCCAGTACTTC
d_gene: -; abundance: -; j_gene: TRBJ2-2; v_gene: TRBV3-1/TRBV3-2; CDR3aa: CASSQAQGDTGELFF; CDR3nt: TGTGCCAGCAGCCAAGCCCAAGGGGACACCGGGGAGCTGTTTTTT
d_gene: -; abundance: -; j_gene: TRBJ2-3; v_gene: TRBV5-1; CDR3aa: CASSLVPSTDTQYF; CDR3nt: TGCGCCAGCAGCTTGGTCCCAAGCACAGATACGCAGTATTTT
d_gene: TRBD2; abundance: -; j_gene: TRBJ2-1; v_gene: TRBV19; CDR3aa: CASSITTSGYNEQFF; CDR3nt: TGTGCCAGTAGTATCACGACTAGCGGTTACAATGAGCAGTTCTTC
d_gene: TRBD2; abundance: -; j_gene: TRBJ2-7; v_gene: TRBV12-3/TRBV12-4; CDR3aa: CASSLGGGDEQYF; CDR3nt: TGTGCCAGCAGTTTAGGGGGGGGTGACGAGCAGTACTTC
d_gene: -; abundance: -; j_gene: TRBJ2-2; v_gene: TRBV5-4; CDR3aa: CASSLVGQNTGELFF; CDR3nt: TGTGCCAGCAGCTTGGTGGGACAGAACACCGGGGAGCTGTTTTTT
d_gene: -; abundance: -; j_gene: TRBJ2-2; v_gene: TRBV11-2; CDR3aa: CASSPTGTNTGELFF; CDR3nt: TGTGCCAGCAGCCCTACGGGGACGAACACCGGGGAGCTGTTTTTT
d_gene: -; abundance: -; j_gene: TRBJ1-6; v_gene: TRBV2; CDR3aa: CASSEVEGYSPLHF; CDR3nt: TGTGCCAGCAGTGAAGTGGAGGGATATTCACCCCTCCACTTT
d_gene: TRBD1; abundance: -; j_gene: TRBJ1-5; v_gene: TRBV5-5; CDR3aa: CASSVRTGHNQPQHF; CDR3nt: TGTGCCAGCAGCGTAAGGACAGGGCACAATCAGCCCCAGCATTTT
d_gene: -; abundance: -; j_gene: TRBJ2-1; v_gene: TRBV27; CDR3aa: CASSLLPGQYNEQFF; CDR3nt: TGTGCCAGCAGTTTATTACCCGGACAGTACAATGAGCAGTTCTTC
d_gene: -; abundance: -; j_gene: TRBJ2-1; v_gene: TRBV11-1; CDR3aa: CASSLRGFNEQFF; CDR3nt: TGTGCCAGCAGCTTAAGGGGGTTCAATGAGCAGTTCTTC
d_gene: TRBD2; abundance: -; j_gene: TRBJ2-2; v_gene: TRBV7-8; CDR3aa: CASSILAGGTVTGELFF; CDR3nt: TGTGCCAGCAGCATACTAGCGGGGGGTACGGTCACCGGGGAGCTGTTTTTT
d_gene: TRBD1; abundance: -; j_gene: TRBJ1-5; v_gene: TRBV11-2; CDR3aa: CASSSGQGATGQPQHF; CDR3nt: TGTGCCAGCAGCTCGGGACAGGGGGCCACAGGACAGCCCCAGCATTTT
d_gene: -; abundance: -; j_gene: TRBJ1-1; v_gene: TRBV5-4; CDR3aa: CASSPEGGTYTEAFF; CDR3nt: TGTGCCAGCAGCCCAGAAGGGGGAACGTACACTGAAGCTTTCTTT
d_gene: -; abundance: once; j_gene: TRBJ2-3; v_gene: TRBV2; CDR3aa: CASSLAGGITDTQYF; CDR3nt: TGTGCCAGCAGTTTAGCAGGGGGGATAACAGATACGCAGTATTTT
d_gene: -; abundance: -; j_gene: TRBJ2-5; v_gene: TRBV6-5; CDR3aa: CASSGLYQETQYF; CDR3nt: TGTGCCAGCTCAGGGCTCTACCAAGAGACCCAGTACTTC
d_gene: -; abundance: -; j_gene: TRBJ2-3; v_gene: TRBV4-1; CDR3aa: CASSPGTDTQYF; CDR3nt: TGCGCCAGCAGCCCCGGGACAGATACGCAGTATTTT
d_gene: TRBD1; abundance: -; j_gene: TRBJ1-2; v_gene: TRBV19; CDR3aa: CASRNRGAWYGYTF; CDR3nt: TGTGCCAGTAGAAACAGGGGCGCATGGTATGGCTACACCTTC
d_gene: -; abundance: -; j_gene: TRBJ2-7; v_gene: TRBV28; CDR3aa: CASSFRGGPVFRQYF; CDR3nt: TGTGCCAGCAGTTTTAGGGGGGGGCCCGTGTTCAGGCAGTACTTC
d_gene: TRBD2; abundance: few; j_gene: TRBJ2-1; v_gene: TRBV27; CDR3aa: CASSWGTSGGAVNEQFF; CDR3nt: TGTGCCAGCAGTTGGGGGACTAGCGGGGGGGCGGTCAATGAGCAGTTCTTC
d_gene: -; abundance: -; j_gene: TRBJ2-1; v_gene: TRBV18; CDR3aa: CASSPRWGLDEQFF; CDR3nt: TGTGCCAGCTCACCACGGTGGGGGCTCGATGAGCAGTTCTTC
d_gene: TRBD1; abundance: -; j_gene: TRBJ1-2; v_gene: TRBV19; CDR3aa: CASRRTGDYGYTF; CDR3nt: TGTGCCAGTAGGCGGACAGGTGACTATGGCTACACCTTC
d_gene: -; abundance: -; j_gene: TRBJ1-4; v_gene: TRBV6-5; CDR3aa: CASSRDGVPNEKLFF; CDR3nt: TGTGCCAGCAGCCGAGACGGGGTGCCTAATGAAAAACTGTTTTTT
d_gene: TRBD1; abundance: -; j_gene: TRBJ2-6; v_gene: TRBV28; CDR3aa: CASLPGGSGANVLTF; CDR3nt: TGTGCCAGCTTGCCAGGGGGTTCCGGGGCCAACGTCCTGACTTTC
d_gene: -; abundance: -; j_gene: TRBJ2-3; v_gene: TRBV10-3; CDR3aa: CAISESADWNTQYF; CDR3nt: TGTGCCATCAGTGAGTCGGCTGACTGGAATACGCAGTATTTT
d_gene: TRBD2; abundance: -; j_gene: TRBJ2-2; v_gene: TRBV9; CDR3aa: CASSLRRGADTGELFF; CDR3nt: TGTGCCAGCAGCCTCCGGCGGGGGGCGGACACCGGGGAGCTGTTTTTT
d_gene: -; abundance: -; j_gene: TRBJ1-1; v_gene: TRBV2; CDR3aa: CASSDISSGEPEAFF; CDR3nt: TGTGCCAGCAGTGACATCTCTAGCGGCGAACCTGAAGCTTTCTTT
d_gene: TRBD1; abundance: once; j_gene: TRBJ1-3; v_gene: TRBV5-1; CDR3aa: CASSLTGAPFSGNTIYF; CDR3nt: TGCGCCAGCAGCTTGACAGGGGCCCCCTTCTCTGGAAACACCATATATTTT
d_gene: TRBD1; abundance: -; j_gene: TRBJ2-2; v_gene: TRBV7-2; CDR3aa: CASSSLGQGAAGELFF; CDR3nt: TGTGCCAGCAGCTCTTTGGGACAGGGGGCTGCCGGGGAGCTGTTTTTT